The present entry profiles one TCR beta chain with its context. The target antigen is unknown. The CDR3 has 18 amino acids. Germline-derived CDR1 and CDR2 are SQVTM and ANQGSEA. V gave up 5 bases and J gave up 0 bases, with 23 bases separating them. The PCR employed 60 Vbeta primers together with 13 Jbeta primers. Assay used: immunoSEQ multiplex PCR; TCRdb lists only in-frame clones, some missing. The sample has 150,000 to 200,000 clones; around 68% are singletons. The sample is drawn from a study of cytomegalovirus exposure and HLA in healthy donors. Overall study results and limits: Analyzed later, most CMV-associated TCR beta chains appeared HLA-restricted.

The TCR comes from a woman in her forties in good health and CMV-seropositive. The sample comprised PBMCs. The J gene is TRBJ2-1, the V gene TRBV29-1, with D possibly matching TRBD1 (6 bases). The CDR3 spells CSVNGRTEGGSSYNEQFF. CDR3 coding DNA: TGCAGCGTTAATGGACGTACCGAAGGGGGAAGCTCCTACAATGAGCAGTTCTTC.